The clone carrying this TCR beta chain was recorded only once. This entry belongs to a study of blood T cell repertoires in COVID-19. Study in general: The United States, Italy and Spain provided the acute and convalescent COVID-19 samples. Nucleic acid was either cDNA or gDNA, and it came from T cells, B-cell-depleted T cells, or PBMCs.

In the source study's methods: Scientists estimated how many nucleated cells there were by amplifying reference gene primers. Here immunoSEQ multiplex PCR was the method, and the copy in TCRdb shows in-frame clones only, minus some. V, J and clone size are those of that table, while D and trimming were read from the DNA. In the table there are about 140,000 clones, approximately 91% of which are singletons. The V end was cut by 2 bases, the J end by 5 bases, with 16 bases between. The germline V gene has CDR1 SGDLS and CDR2 YYNGEE. The CDR3 length is 15 residues. The TCR comes from a man aged 50 or older with active or convalescent COVID-19. The rearrangement links TRBV9 to TRBJ2-5, with D perhaps matching TRBD2 (5 bases). Sequenced: peripheral blood. The CDR3 region has the DNA TGTGCCAGCAGCGTCTTCGGAGGAGATGAGGAGACCCAGTACTTC. It specifies CASSVFGGDEETQYF.